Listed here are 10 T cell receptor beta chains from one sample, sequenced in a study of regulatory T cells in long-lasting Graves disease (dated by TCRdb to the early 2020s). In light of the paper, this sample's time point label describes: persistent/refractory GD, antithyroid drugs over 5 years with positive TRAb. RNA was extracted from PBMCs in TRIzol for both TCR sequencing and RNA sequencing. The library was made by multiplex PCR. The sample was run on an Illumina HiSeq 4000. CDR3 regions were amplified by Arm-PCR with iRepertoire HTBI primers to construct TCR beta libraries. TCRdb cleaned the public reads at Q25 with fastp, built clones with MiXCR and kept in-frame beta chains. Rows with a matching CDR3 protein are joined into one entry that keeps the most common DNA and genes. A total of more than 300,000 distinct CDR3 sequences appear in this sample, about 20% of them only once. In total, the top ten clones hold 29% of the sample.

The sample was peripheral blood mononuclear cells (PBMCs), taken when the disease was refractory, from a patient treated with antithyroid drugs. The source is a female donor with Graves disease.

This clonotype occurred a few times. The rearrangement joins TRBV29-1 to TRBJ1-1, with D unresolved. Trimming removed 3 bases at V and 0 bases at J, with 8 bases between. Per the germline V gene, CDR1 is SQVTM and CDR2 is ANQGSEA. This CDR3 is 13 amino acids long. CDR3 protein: CSVDNRLNTEAFF. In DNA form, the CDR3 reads TGCAGCGTTGATAACAGATTGAACACTGAAGCTTTCTTT.

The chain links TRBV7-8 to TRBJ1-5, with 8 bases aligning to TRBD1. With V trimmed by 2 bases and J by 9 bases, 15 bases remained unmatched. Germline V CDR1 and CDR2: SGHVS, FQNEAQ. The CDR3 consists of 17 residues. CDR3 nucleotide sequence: TGTGCCAGCAGCTTAATACCCACAGGGGGGGCCTCATGGCCCCAGCATTTT. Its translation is CASSLIPTGGASWPQHF.

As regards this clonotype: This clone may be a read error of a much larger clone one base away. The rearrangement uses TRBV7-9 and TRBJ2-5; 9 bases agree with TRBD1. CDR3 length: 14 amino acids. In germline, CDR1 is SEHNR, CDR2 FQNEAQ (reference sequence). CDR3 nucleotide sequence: TGTGCCCGCAGGAAACAGGGGGCCCAAGAGACCCAGTACTTC. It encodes CARRKQGAQETQYF. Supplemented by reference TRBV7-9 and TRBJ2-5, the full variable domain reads DTGVSQNPRHKITKRGQNVTFRCDPISEHNRLYWYRQTLGQGPEFLTYFQNEAQLEKSRLLSDRFSAERPKGSFSTLEIQRTEQGDSAMYLCARRKQGAQETQYFGPGTRLLVL.

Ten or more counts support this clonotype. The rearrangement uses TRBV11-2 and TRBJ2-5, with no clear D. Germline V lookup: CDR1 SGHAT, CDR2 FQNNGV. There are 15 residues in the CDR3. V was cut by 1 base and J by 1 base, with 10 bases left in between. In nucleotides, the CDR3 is TGTGCCAGCAGCTTAGGGGGTATTGGCCAAGAGACCCAGTACTTC. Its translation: CASSLGGIGQETQYF.

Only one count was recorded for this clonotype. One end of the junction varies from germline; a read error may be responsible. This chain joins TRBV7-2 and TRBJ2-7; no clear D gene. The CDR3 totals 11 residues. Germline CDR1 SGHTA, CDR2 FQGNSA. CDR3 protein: CASSVSCEQYF. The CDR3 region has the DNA TGTGCCAGCAGCGTTTCCTGCGAGCAGTACTTC.

The DNA of the CDR3 is TGTGCCAGCATGTCCGGGGGGCCCACCGGGGAGCTGTTTTTT. Encoded protein: CASMSGGPTGELFF. The gene calls are TRBV6-1 and TRBJ2-2; the D gene is possibly TRBD2 (7 bases). The CDR3 runs to 14 residues. V was clipped by 7 bases and J by 4 bases, with 13 bases between them. The V gene's germline CDR1 is MNHNS and CDR2 SASEGT.

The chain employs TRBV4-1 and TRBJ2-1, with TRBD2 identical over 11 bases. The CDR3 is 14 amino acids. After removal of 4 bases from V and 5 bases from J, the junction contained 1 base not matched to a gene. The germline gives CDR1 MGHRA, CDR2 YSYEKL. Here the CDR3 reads CASSRTSGHNEQFF. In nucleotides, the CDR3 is TGCGCCAGCAGCCGGACTAGCGGGCACAATGAGCAGTTCTTC.

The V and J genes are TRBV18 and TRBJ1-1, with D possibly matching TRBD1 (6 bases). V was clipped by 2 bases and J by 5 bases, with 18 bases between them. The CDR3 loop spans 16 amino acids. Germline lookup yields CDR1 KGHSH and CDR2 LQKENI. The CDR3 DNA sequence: TGTGCCAGCTCACCAGCCCAGGGGATAAGTGGGACTGAAGCTTTCTTT. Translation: CASSPAQGISGTEAFF.

CDR3 DNA sequence: TGTGCCAGTAGTATGACCGGGACAGGGGTGGGTCAGCCCCAGCATTTT. It codes for CASSMTGTGVGQPQHF. The V gene is TRBV19, the J gene TRBJ1-5; 10 bases agree with TRBD1. Germline CDR1 reads LNHDA; CDR2 reads SQIVND (reference sequence). V trimming: 3 bases; J trimming: 6 bases; junction bases outside the gene matches: 8. This CDR3 is 16 amino acids long.

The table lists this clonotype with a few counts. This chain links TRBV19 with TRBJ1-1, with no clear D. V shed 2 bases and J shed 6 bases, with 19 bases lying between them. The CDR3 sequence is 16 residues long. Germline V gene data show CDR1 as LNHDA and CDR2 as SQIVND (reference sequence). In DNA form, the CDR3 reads TGTGCCAGTAGTATAAAGCGTCCCTACCAGGAGGCTGAAGCTTTCTTT. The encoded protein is CASSIKRPYQEAEAFF. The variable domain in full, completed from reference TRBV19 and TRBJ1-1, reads DGGITQSPKYLFRKEGQNVTLSCEQNLNHDAMYWYRQDPGQGLRLIYYSQIVNDFQKGDIAEGYSVSREKKESFPLTVTSAQKNPTAFYLCASSIKRPYQEAEAFFGQGTRLTVV.